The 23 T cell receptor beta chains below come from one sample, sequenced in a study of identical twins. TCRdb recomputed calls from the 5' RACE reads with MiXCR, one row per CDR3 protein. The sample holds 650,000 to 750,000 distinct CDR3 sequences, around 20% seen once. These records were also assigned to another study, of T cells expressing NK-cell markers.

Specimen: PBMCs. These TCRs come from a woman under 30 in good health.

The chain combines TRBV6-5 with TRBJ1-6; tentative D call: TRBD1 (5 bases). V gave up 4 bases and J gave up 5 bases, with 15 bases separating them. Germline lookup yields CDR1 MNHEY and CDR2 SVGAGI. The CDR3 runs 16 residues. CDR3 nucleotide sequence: TGTGCCAGCAGTTTTCTGGGGCAGAGCGATAATTCACCCCTCCACTTT. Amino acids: CASSFLGQSDNSPLHF.

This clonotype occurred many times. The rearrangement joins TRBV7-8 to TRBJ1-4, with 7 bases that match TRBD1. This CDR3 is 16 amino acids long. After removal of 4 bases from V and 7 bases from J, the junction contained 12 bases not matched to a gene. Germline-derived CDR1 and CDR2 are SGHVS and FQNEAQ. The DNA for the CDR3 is TGTGCCAGCAGCTACTCTGACAGGGAAGGTGGTGAAAAACTGTTTTTT. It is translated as CASSYSDREGGEKLFF.

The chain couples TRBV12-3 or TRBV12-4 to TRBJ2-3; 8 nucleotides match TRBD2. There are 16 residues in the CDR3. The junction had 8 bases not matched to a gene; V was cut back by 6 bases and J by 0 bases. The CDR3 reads CASRDDLAGSTDTQYF. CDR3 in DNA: TGTGCCAGCAGGGATGACCTAGCGGGTAGCACAGATACGCAGTATTTT.

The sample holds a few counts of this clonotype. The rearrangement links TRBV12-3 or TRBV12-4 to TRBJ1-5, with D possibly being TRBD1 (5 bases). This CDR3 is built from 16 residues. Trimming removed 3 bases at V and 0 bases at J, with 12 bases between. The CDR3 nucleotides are TGTGCCAGCAGTTTTTGGAGGGGTCGTAGCAATCAGCCCCAGCATTTT. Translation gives CASSFWRGRSNQPQHF.

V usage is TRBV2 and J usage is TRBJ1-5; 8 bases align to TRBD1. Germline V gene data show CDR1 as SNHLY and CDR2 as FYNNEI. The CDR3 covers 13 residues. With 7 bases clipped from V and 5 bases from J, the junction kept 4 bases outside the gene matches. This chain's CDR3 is CASTQGDYQPQHF. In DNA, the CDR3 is TGTGCCAGCACACAGGGGGATTATCAGCCCCAGCATTTT.

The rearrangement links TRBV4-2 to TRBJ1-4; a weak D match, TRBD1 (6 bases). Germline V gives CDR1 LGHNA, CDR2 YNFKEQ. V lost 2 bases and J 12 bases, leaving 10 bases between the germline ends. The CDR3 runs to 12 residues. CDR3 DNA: TGTGCCAGCAGCCAATTCCCAGGGGAACTGTTTTTT. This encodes CASSQFPGELFF.

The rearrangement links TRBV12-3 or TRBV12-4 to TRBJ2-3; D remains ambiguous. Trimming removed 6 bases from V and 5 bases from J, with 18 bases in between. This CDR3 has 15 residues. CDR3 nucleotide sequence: TGTGCCAGCAGCCCCGTGATGGGTAGTAAAGATACGCAGTATTTT. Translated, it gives CASSPVMGSKDTQYF.

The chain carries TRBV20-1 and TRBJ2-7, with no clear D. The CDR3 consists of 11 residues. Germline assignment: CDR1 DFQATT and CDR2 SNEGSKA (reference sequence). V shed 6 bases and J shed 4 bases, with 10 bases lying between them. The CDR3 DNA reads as TGCAGTGCCATCACAGCGTACGAGCAGTACTTC. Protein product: CSAITAYEQYF.

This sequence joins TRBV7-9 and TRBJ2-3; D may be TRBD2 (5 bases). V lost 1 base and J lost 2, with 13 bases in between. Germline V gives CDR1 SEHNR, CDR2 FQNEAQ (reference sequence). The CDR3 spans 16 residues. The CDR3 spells CASSLGFGGSTDTQYF. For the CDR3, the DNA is TGTGCCAGCAGCTTAGGCTTCGGAGGATCCACAGATACGCAGTATTTT.

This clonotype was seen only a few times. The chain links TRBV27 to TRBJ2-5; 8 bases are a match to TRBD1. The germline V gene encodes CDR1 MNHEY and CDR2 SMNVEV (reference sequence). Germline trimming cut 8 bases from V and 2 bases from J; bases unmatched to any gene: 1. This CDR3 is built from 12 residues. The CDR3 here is CASRDRQETQYF. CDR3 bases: TGTGCCAGCCGGGACAGGCAAGAGACCCAGTACTTC.

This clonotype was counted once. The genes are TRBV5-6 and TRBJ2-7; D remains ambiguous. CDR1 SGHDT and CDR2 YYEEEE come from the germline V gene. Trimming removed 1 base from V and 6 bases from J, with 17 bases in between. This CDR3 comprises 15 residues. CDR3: CASSLLSVGSSEQYF. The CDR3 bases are TGTGCCAGCAGCTTGCTTTCCGTAGGGTCTTCCGAGCAGTACTTC.

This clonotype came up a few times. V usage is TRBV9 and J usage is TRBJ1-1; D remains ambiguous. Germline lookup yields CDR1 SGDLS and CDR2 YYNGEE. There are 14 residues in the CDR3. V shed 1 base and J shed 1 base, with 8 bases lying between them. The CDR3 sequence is CASSVSSGNTEAFF. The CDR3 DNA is TGTGCCAGCAGCGTATCGTCGGGGAACACTGAAGCTTTCTTT.

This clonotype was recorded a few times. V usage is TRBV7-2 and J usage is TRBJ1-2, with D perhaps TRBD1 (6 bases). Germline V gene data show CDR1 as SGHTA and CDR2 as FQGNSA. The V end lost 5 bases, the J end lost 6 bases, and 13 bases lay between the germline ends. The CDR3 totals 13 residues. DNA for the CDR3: TGTGCCAGCAGCCTCTTAAGGGGGAATGGCTACACCTTC. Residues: CASSLLRGNGYTF. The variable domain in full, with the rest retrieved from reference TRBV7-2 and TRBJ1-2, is GAGVSQSPSNKVTEKGKDVELRCDPISGHTALYWYRQSLGQGLEFLIYFQGNSAPDKSGLPSDRFSAERTGGSVSTLTIQRTQQEDSAVYLCASSLLRGNGYTFGSGTRLTVV.

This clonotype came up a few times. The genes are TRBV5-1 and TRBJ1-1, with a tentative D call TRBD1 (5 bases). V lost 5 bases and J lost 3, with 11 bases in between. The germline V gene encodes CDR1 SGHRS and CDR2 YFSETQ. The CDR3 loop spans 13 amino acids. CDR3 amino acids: CASSHLGDTEAFF. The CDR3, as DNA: TGCGCCAGCAGTCATCTAGGGGACACTGAAGCTTTCTTT.

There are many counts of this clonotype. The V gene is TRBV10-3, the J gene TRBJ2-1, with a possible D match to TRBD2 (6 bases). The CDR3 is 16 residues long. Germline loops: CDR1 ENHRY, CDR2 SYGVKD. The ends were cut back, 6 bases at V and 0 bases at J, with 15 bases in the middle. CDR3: CAISALGGSSYNEQFF. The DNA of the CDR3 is TGTGCCATCAGCGCACTGGGGGGAAGCTCCTACAATGAGCAGTTCTTC.

CDR3 coding DNA: TGTGCCAGCAGCCGGGACGGATTAAGCTATGGCTACACCTTC. Its translation: CASSRDGLSYGYTF. The chain combines TRBV9 with TRBJ1-2; TRBD1 is a possible D gene (5 bases). Trimming left V 4 bases short and J 4 bases short, with 14 bases between. Germline loops: CDR1 SGDLS, CDR2 YYNGEE. The CDR3 contains 14 residues.

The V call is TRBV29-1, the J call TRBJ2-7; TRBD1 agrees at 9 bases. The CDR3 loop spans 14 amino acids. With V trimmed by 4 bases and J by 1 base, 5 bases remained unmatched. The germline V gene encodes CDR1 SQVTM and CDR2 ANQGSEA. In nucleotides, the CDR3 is TGCAGCGTTGGCCCAGGGACAGGGTCCTACGAGCAGTACTTC. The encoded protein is CSVGPGTGSYEQYF.

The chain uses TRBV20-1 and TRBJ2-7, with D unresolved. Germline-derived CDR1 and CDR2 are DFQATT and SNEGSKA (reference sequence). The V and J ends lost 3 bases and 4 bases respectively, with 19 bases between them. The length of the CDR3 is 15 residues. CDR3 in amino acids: CSARGSDNSRYEQYF. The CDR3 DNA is TGCAGTGCTAGGGGTTCGGATAATTCTCGTTACGAGCAGTACTTC.

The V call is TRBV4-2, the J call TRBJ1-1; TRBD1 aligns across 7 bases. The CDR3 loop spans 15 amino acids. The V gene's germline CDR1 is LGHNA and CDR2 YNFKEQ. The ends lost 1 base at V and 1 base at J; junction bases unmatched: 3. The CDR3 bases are TGTGCCAGCAGCCAAGTTGGACAGGCGAACACTGAAGCTTTCTTT. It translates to CASSQVGQANTEAFF.

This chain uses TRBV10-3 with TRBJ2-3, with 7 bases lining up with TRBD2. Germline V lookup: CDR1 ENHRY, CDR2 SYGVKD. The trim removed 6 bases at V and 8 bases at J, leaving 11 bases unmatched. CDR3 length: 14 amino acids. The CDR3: CAIRGGTDVPTQYF. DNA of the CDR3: TGTGCCATCAGGGGGGGGACCGACGTACCTACGCAGTATTTT.

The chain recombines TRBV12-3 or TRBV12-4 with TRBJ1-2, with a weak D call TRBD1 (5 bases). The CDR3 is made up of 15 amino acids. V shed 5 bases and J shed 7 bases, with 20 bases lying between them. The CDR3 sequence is CASSEKRGGGSGYTF. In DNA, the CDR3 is TGTGCCAGCAGTGAAAAGAGGGGTGGGGGATCTGGCTACACCTTC.

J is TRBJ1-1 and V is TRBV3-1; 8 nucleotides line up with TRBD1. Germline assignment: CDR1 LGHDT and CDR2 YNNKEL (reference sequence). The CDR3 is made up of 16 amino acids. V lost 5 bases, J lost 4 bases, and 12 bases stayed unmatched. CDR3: CASSSPFGQGATEAFF. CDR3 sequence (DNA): TGTGCCAGCAGCTCGCCATTTGGGCAGGGGGCCACTGAAGCTTTCTTT. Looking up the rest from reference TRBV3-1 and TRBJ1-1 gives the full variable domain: DTAVSQTPKYLVTQMGNDKSIKCEQNLGHDTMYWYKQDSKKFLKIMFSYNNKELIINETVPNRFSPKSPDKAHLNLHINSLELGDSAVYFCASSSPFGQGATEAFFGQGTRLTVV.

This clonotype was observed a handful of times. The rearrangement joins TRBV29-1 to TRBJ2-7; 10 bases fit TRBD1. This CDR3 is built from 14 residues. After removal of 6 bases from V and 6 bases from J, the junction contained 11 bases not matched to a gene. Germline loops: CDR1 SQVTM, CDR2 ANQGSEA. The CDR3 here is CSVLPGQGTFEQYF. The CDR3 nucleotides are TGCAGCGTCCTCCCGGGACAGGGGACGTTCGAGCAGTACTTC.